This T cell receptor beta chain was found in a study of OX40 agonist ivuxolimab in advanced cancers. The assay was immunoSEQ multiplex PCR, and TCRdb's table has in-frame clones only and misses some. The sample contains 80,000 to 100,000 clones, 85% to 95% of which appear only once. The input for sequencing was CD4+ or CD8+ T cells sorted from blood, taken in a trial of the OX40 agonist ivuxolimab. The receptor comes from an adult with an advanced solid tumor such as melanoma, head and neck, liver or kidney cancer.

The CDR3 is CATSRSVNEKLFF. Here the CDR3 DNA reads TGTGCCACCAGCAGATCCGTTAATGAAAAACTGTTTTTT. This chain connects TRBV15 to TRBJ1-4; D is undetermined. The V end lost 2 bases, the J end lost 4 bases, and 5 bases lay between the germline ends. Germline V gene sequence: CDR1 LNHNV, CDR2 YYDKDF (reference sequence). The CDR3 extends over 13 amino acids.